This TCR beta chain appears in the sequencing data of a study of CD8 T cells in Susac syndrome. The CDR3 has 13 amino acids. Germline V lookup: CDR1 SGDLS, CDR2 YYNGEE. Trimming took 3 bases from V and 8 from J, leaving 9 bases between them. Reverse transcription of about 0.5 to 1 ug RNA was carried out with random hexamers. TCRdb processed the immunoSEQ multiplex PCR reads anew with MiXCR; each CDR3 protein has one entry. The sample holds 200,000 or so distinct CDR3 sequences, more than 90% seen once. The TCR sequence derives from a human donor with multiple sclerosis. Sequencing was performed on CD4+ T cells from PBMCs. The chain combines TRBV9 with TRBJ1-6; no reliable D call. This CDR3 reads CASSADGYSPLHF. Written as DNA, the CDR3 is TGTGCCAGCAGCGCAGACGGTTATTCACCCCTCCACTTT.